The entry below describes one T cell receptor (beta chain). The J segment lost 8 bases and the V segment lost 1 base, leaving 4 bases of the junction unmatched. This CDR3 is built from 14 residues. CDR1 is LGHDT and CDR2 is YNNKEL in the germline V gene (reference sequence). The data are from a study of blood T cell repertoires in COVID-19. The authors' processing: Amplified reference gene primers provided the basis for estimating nucleated cell counts. Method: immunoSEQ multiplex PCR; TCRdb's copy keeps in-frame clones and lacks some. The V and J calls and clone size come from that table; D and trimming were worked out from the DNA. The table shows around 120,000 clones, with around 89% occurring only once.

The receptor was isolated from a woman in her sixties or seventies with COVID-19, enrolled during active disease. Input material: peripheral blood. The chain employs TRBV3-1 (or the pseudogene TRBV3-2) and TRBJ1-4, with 7 bases matching TRBD1. The CDR3 bases are TGTGCCAGCAGCCAAGCTCCAGGGGGAGAAAAACTGTTTTTT. It encodes CASSQAPGGEKLFF.